This T cell receptor beta chain was observed in a study of cytomegalovirus exposure and HLA in healthy donors. Study results and limitations: Across all donors, roughly uniform sequencing depth was an assumption of the presence/absence analyses.

The CDR3 covers 15 residues. Germline V lookup: CDR1 SGHRS, CDR2 YFSETQ. The ends were cut back, 4 bases at V and 6 bases at J, with 18 bases in the middle. A note on this clone: The antigen is undetermined.

Researchers ran the PCR with 60 Vbeta and 13 Jbeta primers. Produced via immunoSEQ multiplex PCR; TCRdb's table is partial and in-frame only. In the table there are under 250,000 clones, more than 70% of which are singletons. All donors participated as healthy donors of bone marrow. The sample consisted of PBMCs. This TCR came from a boy between 10 and 17 years old in good health and CMV-seronegative. V usage is TRBV5-1 and J usage is TRBJ2-3, with D uncertain. Written as DNA, the CDR3 is TGCGCCAGCAGCCCGGTACCCGAACCCCCCGATACGCAGTATTTT. It codes for CASSPVPEPPDTQYF.